This TCR beta chain was captured by sequencing in a study of T cell responses to AZD1222 COVID-19 vaccine (dated by TCRdb to the early 2020s). About the full investigation: TCR sequencing covered over 230 trial participants: 200 to 220 given two doses of AZD1222 and some 25 given two doses of MenACWY control vaccine. Trial participants were enrolled by age into 18-55, 56-69 and 70-plus year subgroups, with roughly 150, 30 and 60 TCR-sequenced participants respectively.

The paper's findings and limits, for the study overall: Participants were mostly white British and included more females than males, and it was suggested by the authors that clonal diversity may have been underestimated. A significant rise in spike-specific TCR breadth and depth was observed after two AZD1222 doses relative to day 0 and relative to MenACWY recipients. Reportedly, almost half of the unique spike-specific TCRs recognized epitopes lying outside the regions that are mutated in the B.1.351 and B.1.1.7 variants. Because no day 14 peak-response samples were available, repertoires were characterized only after the peak T cell response. In the small 56-69-year group, the increase in depth fell short of significance, most likely because of low power. The whole spike protein was spanned by vaccine-associated CD4 TCRs, and dominant responses were seen in regions 160-218 and 743-854. Conclusions about previously exposed vaccinees were limited because only 6 or 7 AZD1222 recipients were SARS-CoV-2 seropositive at baseline.

The time point label, as the study defines it: about 28 days (+/-7) after the second vaccine dose. AZD1222 recipients whose second dose came at about 4 weeks and those whose second dose came at about 12 weeks were combined into one group, since spike-specific TCR depth and breadth did not differ between the two schedules. The vaccinee samples were drawn from two UK trials, COV001 and COV002, one of which was a single-blind randomized controlled phase 2/3 trial testing AZD1222 (ChAdOx1 nCoV-19) in healthy adults. Trial participant PBMC samples were collected at day 0 and day 28 after the second dose for TCRbeta chain sequencing. In this sample, this clone turned up once. Which antigen it targets is not known. No quality values exist for individual bases; no much larger clone is one base distant. The CDR3 regions of human TCRbeta chains were analyzed by immunosequencing. The paper's processing steps were these. TCRs in the repertoires were matched against a reference library of SARS-CoV-2-specific TCRs that had been generated with the MIRA antigen-specificity platform. Breadth meant the fraction of unique TCRs that were SARS-CoV-2-associated, whereas depth meant the fraction of total T cells that were SARS-CoV-2-associated. Using the MIRA data, each spike-specific TCR was mapped to the spike region that the TCR reacts to and placed in a CD4 or CD8 class. Log10-transformed breadth and depth values were compared by one-way ANOVA with Sidak's multiple comparisons tests. This is the immuneACCESS table as TCRdb keeps it, with only in-frame sequences that have V and J called. A part of the clones is gone; compared with another copy, unresolved V genes explain less than half, and the rest is unexplained. D and trimming were read from the DNA, whereas the V and J calls and clone size are those reported in that table. The sample contains roughly 120,000 clones, 75% to 90% of them found a single time. The ten top clones hold roughly 4.4% of the sample.

From the cysteine up to the phenylalanine, the CDR3 has a length of 14 residues. CDR3 DNA only is kept here, 42 bases in frame from base 1. The germline V gene encodes CDR1 SNHLY and CDR2 FYNNEI. At the junction V is shortened by 6 bases and J by 8 bases; bases outside the gene matches: 9. Specimen: peripheral blood, collected 28 days after the second AZD1222 dose. This receptor was obtained from an adult who received the AZD1222 COVID-19 vaccine. Here the chain combines TRBV2 and TRBJ1-4, with 7 central nucleotides matching TRBD1. In nucleotide form, the sequence is TGTGCCAGCAGCCCGGATAGGGGGCGCGAAAAACTGTTTTTT. Its coded protein is CASSPDRGREKLFF.